These T cell receptor beta chains were read from a single sample in a study of CD8 T cells in Susac syndrome. TCRdb re-derived calls from the immunoSEQ multiplex PCR reads in MiXCR, one entry per CDR3 protein. Of some 170,000 distinct CDR3 sequences listed, approximately 95% are singletons. The sequenced sample consisted of CD4+ T cells from PBMCs. These receptors all stem from a human donor in good health. The CDR3 runs from the conserved cysteine through the conserved F or W. Each record gives: J gene, D gene, clone size, V gene, CDR3 DNA, CDR3 protein. A D gene is named only where the DNA matches it firmly. Some rows mark clone size as missing; the rest say once, few, many or name a class of expanded clone.

J: TRBJ2-1
D: .
size: .
V: TRBV30
DNA: TGTGCCTGGAGTGTTGGCCTCCAAAATGAGCAGTTCTTC
CDR3: CAWSVGLQNEQFF

J: TRBJ2-1
D: .
size: .
V: TRBV30
DNA: TGTGCCTGGAGTGTCAGGGTGTTGGATGAGCAGTTCTTC
CDR3: CAWSVRVLDEQFF

J: TRBJ2-1
D: TRBD2
size: few
V: TRBV29-1
DNA: TGCAGCGTTGCGGTAGCGGGCTACAATGAGCAGTTCTTC
CDR3: CSVAVAGYNEQFF

J: TRBJ2-1
D: .
size: once
V: TRBV24-1
DNA: TGTGCCACCAGTGATGTCGGGCGATACAATGAGCAGTTCTTC
CDR3: CATSDVGRYNEQFF

J: TRBJ2-3
D: .
size: .
V: TRBV15
DNA: TGTGCCACCAGCGTAGTACGGCGGGGCACAGATACGCAGTATTTT
CDR3: CATSVVRRGTDTQYF

J: TRBJ1-2
D: .
size: .
V: TRBV29-1
DNA: TGCAGCGTTAGCCATTTCTATGGCTACACCTTC
CDR3: CSVSHFYGYTF

J: TRBJ2-7
D: TRBD2
size: .
V: TRBV20-1
DNA: TGCAGTGCTAGAGGCGGGAGGCAAAACTCCTACGAGCAGTACTTC
CDR3: CSARGGRQNSYEQYF

J: TRBJ2-5
D: TRBD2
size: .
V: TRBV20-1
DNA: TGCAGTGCTAGAGGCGGGACTAGCGGGAGGTCCCTCCAAGAGACCCAGTACTTC
CDR3: CSARGGTSGRSLQETQYF

J: TRBJ1-2
D: .
size: .
V: TRBV23-1
DNA: TGCGCCAGCAGTCAACCCATTGTGGGAGGGACAAACTATGGCTACACCTTC
CDR3: CASSQPIVGGTNYGYTF

J: TRBJ2-3
D: TRBD2
size: .
V: TRBV27
DNA: TGTGCCAGCAGTCGGGGTAGCGGGACAGATACGCAGTATTTT
CDR3: CASSRGSGTDTQYF

J: TRBJ2-1
D: .
size: .
V: TRBV20-1
DNA: TGCAGTGCTCCGGTTCACAATGAGCAGTTCTTC
CDR3: CSAPVHNEQFF

J: TRBJ2-7
D: TRBD1
size: .
V: TRBV5-1
DNA: TGCGCCAGCAGCTTGGAGGGGACAGGCACCTACGAGCAGTACTTC
CDR3: CASSLEGTGTYEQYF

J: TRBJ2-1
D: .
size: .
V: TRBV20-1
DNA: TGCAGTGCTTACACAGGGTTGGGTTACAATGAGCAGTTCTTC
CDR3: CSAYTGLGYNEQFF

J: TRBJ1-5
D: .
size: .
V: TRBV29-1
DNA: TGCAGCGTTGTGTCGGGGGGCAATCAGCCCCAGCATTTT
CDR3: CSVVSGGNQPQHF

J: TRBJ2-3
D: TRBD2
size: .
V: TRBV7-2
DNA: TGTGCCAGCAGTTCCGGGACTAGCGGTTTAGATACGCAGTATTTT
CDR3: CASSSGTSGLDTQYF

J: TRBJ2-1
D: TRBD2
size: .
V: TRBV15
DNA: TGTGCCACCAGCAGAGACGCCGGGACTAGCCCGAATGAGCAGTTCTTC
CDR3: CATSRDAGTSPNEQFF

J: TRBJ1-5
D: .
size: .
V: TRBV20-1
DNA: TGCAGTGCTCCTGACATACACAGCAATCAGCCCCAGCATTTT
CDR3: CSAPDIHSNQPQHF

J: TRBJ2-7
D: TRBD1
size: .
V: TRBV20-1
DNA: TGCAGTGCCCTAGGGACAGTCCACTCCTACGAGCAGTACTTC
CDR3: CSALGTVHSYEQYF

J: TRBJ2-1
D: TRBD2
size: once
V: TRBV3-1
DNA: TGTGCCAGCAGCCACAGGGGCGGGAGGGCCAACAATGAGCAGTTCTTC
CDR3: CASSHRGGRANNEQFF

J: TRBJ1-1
D: .
size: once
V: TRBV20-1
DNA: TGCAGTGCCGAACAGGAGAGACACACTGAAGCTTTCTTT
CDR3: CSAEQERHTEAFF

J: TRBJ2-7
D: .
size: .
V: TRBV27
DNA: TGTGCCAGCAGTTTATATAAGAGCTCCTACGAGCAGTACTTC
CDR3: CASSLYKSSYEQYF

J: TRBJ2-5
D: TRBD1
size: .
V: TRBV24-1
DNA: TGTGCCACCGCCGACGGGACAGGGTGGACCCAGTACTTC
CDR3: CATADGTGWTQYF

J: TRBJ2-3
D: .
size: once
V: TRBV29-1
DNA: TGCAGCGTTGGTTTGGGCAGGATTAGGGATACGCAGTATTTT
CDR3: CSVGLGRIRDTQYF